This T cell receptor (beta chain) was recovered during a study of tumor-infiltrating lymphocytes in primary liver carcinoma (TCRdb year 2017). At the level of the whole study: Of the five patients, three men and two women aged 30 to 69 years, four had hepatocellular carcinoma and one had combined HCC and intrahepatic cholangiocarcinoma. Tumors of the five patients were stage T1-T3 N0M0 with maximum diameters of roughly 4.2 to 11 cm. TCRbeta repertoire sequencing covered 35 or so specimens from 5 patients: 25 tumor regions, 5 adjacent noncancerous liver tissues and 5 peripheral blood samples. Technical replicate repertoires showed high reproducibility, with mean shared-clone rates around 0.9 and correlation coefficients above 0.95. Roughly 3.5 to 8 million productive TCRbeta reads were obtained per sample, and no significant difference in read depth was found between tissue types. Across five regions of each liver tumor, along with adjacent normal tissue and blood, the study brought together TCRbeta repertoire sequencing, expression microarrays and whole-exome sequencing.

Deletion took 1 base off V and 1 base off J, with a span of 10 bases between the germline ends. Counted from cysteine to phenylalanine, this CDR3 has 15 amino acids. Here the CDR3 DNA is all that survives: 45 bases in frame from base 1. As encoded in the germline V gene, CDR1 is SGHVS while CDR2 is FQNEAQ. Without any cell sorting, total RNA and DNA were extracted together from around 18-30 mg of bulk tissue using the AllPrep DNA/RNA mini kit. Between late 2015 and early 2016, about 5 patients in China with histopathologically diagnosed primary liver carcinoma had their tumors surgically resected. Chronic HBV infection was present in the patients, and the patients were treatment-naive at sampling. Pieces of fresh tumor and adjacent tissue were cut in half, with one half kept in RNAlater at -80 degrees C and the other half sent for histology. Using a constant-region primer and ProtoScript II reverse transcriptase, TCRbeta-specific cDNA was reverse-transcribed from around 520 ng total RNA. The TCRbeta libraries were prepared through three rounds of nested multiplex PCR following a slightly modified ARM-PCR procedure. Each of the first two PCR rounds ran for approximately 10 cycles using multiplex TRBV1-TRBV30 forward primers together with a Cbeta reverse primer. A final 25-cycle PCR with Deep VentR polymerase added sample barcodes and Illumina adapters. Amplicons of 200-500 bp were gel-purified with a QIAquick gel extraction kit before sequencing. An Illumina HiSeq 2500 was used to sequence the TCRbeta amplicons with 250-bp paired-end reads. From the authors' description of their analysis: To recover full CDR3 sequences, reads were quality-trimmed using Trimmomatic v0.33 and paired reads were then merged using FLASH v1.2.11. V, D and J germline segments were assigned to the rearranged TCRbeta sequences by MiGEC v1.2.1b. Clonotype statistics and Shannon-Wiener diversity indices were computed with VDJtools v1.0.0. Except for diversity analysis, only each sample's 250 most abundant clonotypes were used in subsequent analyses to reduce sampling bias. TCRdb ran its own pipeline on the public reads, namely fastp trimming at Q25 and MiXCR clone calling, and kept in-frame beta chains. Each CDR3 protein gets just one entry, which takes the most common genes and DNA from the rows behind it. TCRdb's processing, not the authors', yielded these V and J calls. A total of about 120,000 distinct CDR3 sequences appear in this sample, around 70% of them only once. Clones ranked in the top ten supply over 7.5% of the sample.

The full study reports these points: Because the samples were bulk and unsorted, CD4+ and CD8+ T cell repertoires could not be compared. Only the TCR beta chain was sequenced, which likely underestimates true repertoire diversity because unpaired alpha chains were not captured. Compared with blood, tumors had a significantly larger share of the repertoire taken up by the top 250 clones (p = 0.039). Pairs of tumor regions showed greater repertoire overlap (mean around 35%) than tumor-adjacent pairs (approximately 17%) or tumor-blood pairs (roughly 14%), which is consistent with antigen-driven expansion. With just a few patients in the study, the authors point out that the findings should be validated in a larger study.

The table lists this clonotype with many counts. This clone's antigen is unknown. No base quality values were provided; no much bigger clone lies one nucleotide off. This TCR came from a woman aged 60-75 years with primary liver carcinoma and hepatitis B virus infection. The chain is made from TRBV7-8 and TRBJ1-2; perhaps TRBD1 is the D gene, with 5 bases matching. Sequenced sample: tumor-adjacent normal liver tissue. The CDR3 loop reads CASSLDRDRNYGYTF. DNA sequence: TGTGCCAGCAGCTTAGATCGGGACCGTAACTATGGCTACACCTTC. Here the CDR3 is joined to the reference TRBV7-8 and TRBJ1-2 genes, and the full variable domain is: GAGVSQSPRYKVAKRGQDVALRCDPISGHVSLFWYQQALGQGPEFLTYFQNEAQLDKSGLPSDRFFAERPEGSVSTLKIQRTQQEDSAVYLCASSLDRDRNYGYTFGSGTRLTVV.